The 16 T cell receptor beta chains below come from one sample, sequenced in a study of beta chain features in type 1 diabetes. Expressed TCRB transcripts were sequenced because the entire RNA isolate underwent reverse transcription. Sequencing was performed with immunoSEQ multiplex PCR; in TCRdb, only in-frame clones are kept and a portion is missing. The sample shows hundreds of thousands of clones, 15% of them seen only once. The material sequenced was naive CD4+ T cells from blood. These receptors originate from a man aged 18 to 35 in good health.

This clone was found a few times. J is TRBJ2-1 and V is TRBV11-2; 12 bases agree with TRBD2. J gave up 2 bases and V 5 bases, and 4 bases lay outside the gene matches. From germline, CDR1 is SGHAT and CDR2 FQNNGV. The CDR3 spans 16 residues. CDR3 DNA sequence: TGTGCCAGCAGCCCCGGACTAGCGGGAACCTACAATGAGCAGTTCTTC. Its protein product is CASSPGLAGTYNEQFF.

The chain links TRBV7-8 to TRBJ1-5; 7 bases match TRBD1. J gave up 4 bases and V 3 bases, and 3 bases lay outside the gene matches. The CDR3 runs to 14 residues. Germline V gives CDR1 SGHVS, CDR2 FQNEAQ. The CDR3 reads CASSFSTGNQPQHF. In DNA form, the CDR3 reads TGTGCCAGCAGCTTCTCGACAGGGAATCAGCCCCAGCATTTT.

This clone has just a few counts. This chain uses TRBV5-1 with TRBJ1-4; TRBD1 is a possible D gene (5 bases). The germline CDR1 and CDR2 sequences are SGHRS and YFSETQ. This CDR3 has 14 residues. V lost 0 bases, J lost 3 bases, and 6 bases lay in between. CDR3 coding DNA: TGCGCCAGCAGCTTGGCGGGGCCTAATGAAAAACTGTTTTTT. Its translation is CASSLAGPNEKLFF.

The chain couples TRBV18 to TRBJ2-7; D gene uncertain. V dropped 2 bases and J dropped 3 bases, with 14 bases sitting between them. The CDR3 is made up of 15 amino acids. Germline-derived CDR1 and CDR2 are KGHSH and LQKENI. As DNA, the CDR3 is TGTGCCAGCTCACCATCCCAGGTAGCAAGCTACGAGCAGTACTTC. Translating it yields CASSPSQVASYEQYF.

The rearrangement joins TRBV5-8 to TRBJ2-7; D call uncertain. This CDR3 is 12 amino acids long. Trimming removed 2 bases from V and 0 bases from J, with 3 bases in between. Germline lookup yields CDR1 SGHTS and CDR2 YDEGEE. The CDR3 region has the DNA TGTGCCAGCAGCTTTTCCTCCTACGAGCAGTACTTC. This translates into CASSFSSYEQYF.

This clone appeared a few times. The chain couples TRBV21-1 to TRBJ1-5. TRBV21-1 is reported as a pseudogene. This CDR3 is 11 amino acids long. The CDR3 region is CASSSAKPQHF. CDR3 DNA sequence: TGTGCCAGCAGCTCGGCAAAGCCCCAGCATTTT.

This clone was picked up many times. V usage is TRBV7-3 and J usage is TRBJ2-3; D ambiguous. Trimming took 1 base from V and 0 from J, leaving 5 bases between them. Germline values: CDR1 SGHTA, CDR2 FQGTGA. The CDR3 is 14 amino acids. This CDR3 reads CASSLMASTDTQYF. The CDR3 DNA reads TGTGCCAGCAGCTTAATGGCTAGCACAGATACGCAGTATTTT.

The chain combines TRBV5-1 with TRBJ1-3; D is possibly TRBD1 (5 bases). Looked up from germline, CDR1 is SGHRS and CDR2 is YFSETQ. CDR3 length: 17 amino acids. Trimming left V 4 bases short and J 0 bases short, with 17 bases between. CDR3 DNA: TGCGCCAGCAGCGCCCTCGGGGCACAGTTCTCTGGAAACACCATATATTTT. Protein sequence: CASSALGAQFSGNTIYF. Full variable domain (outside the CDR3, taken from reference TRBV5-1 and TRBJ1-3): KAGVTQTPRYLIKTRGQQVTLSCSPISGHRSVSWYQQTPGQGLQFLFEYFSETQRNKGNFPGRFSGRQFSNSRSEMNVSTLELGDSALYLCASSALGAQFSGNTIYFGEGSWLTVV.

The chain links TRBV4-1 to TRBJ2-4; D remains unclear. Germline CDR1 is MGHRA and CDR2 is YSYEKL. The CDR3 runs 15 residues. The V gene lost 4 bases and the J gene lost 0 bases, with 10 bases spanning the gap. The CDR3: CASSPQILAKNIQYF. The DNA of the CDR3 is TGCGCCAGCAGCCCCCAGATCCTAGCCAAAAACATTCAGTACTTC.

The chain uses TRBV5-1 and TRBJ2-5; no clear D. Trimming cost V 3 bases and J 0 bases, with 3 bases left between them. The CDR3 has 12 residues. The germline CDR1 and CDR2 sequences are SGHRS and YFSETQ. The CDR3: CASSYDQETQYF. CDR3 nucleotides: TGCGCCAGCAGCTACGACCAAGAGACCCAGTACTTC.

The chain joins TRBV5-6 to TRBJ2-5, with D perhaps matching TRBD1 (6 bases). V was pared by 0 bases and J by 1 base, with 7 bases between. Germline CDR1 is SGHDT and CDR2 is YYEEEE. This CDR3 has 14 amino acids. CDR3 nucleotide sequence: TGTGCCAGCAGCTTGGGGACAGTCCAAGAGACCCAGTACTTC. Encoded protein: CASSLGTVQETQYF.

The sample holds a few counts of this clone. The CDR3 bases are TGCAGCGTTGGTTCCAGGGCGGCCCCTGAAGCTTTCTTT. Translated: CSVGSRAAPEAFF. The chain links TRBV29-1 to TRBJ1-1; TRBD1 might be the D (5 bases). CDR3 length: 13 residues. V was shortened by 4 bases and J by 6 bases, with 15 bases between the two germline ends. Germline assignment: CDR1 SQVTM and CDR2 ANQGSEA.

This rearrangement joins TRBV5-6 to TRBJ2-2; D not resolved. Trimming removed 0 bases at V and 2 bases at J, with 5 bases between. CDR3 size: 14 residues. The germline V gene has CDR1 SGHDT and CDR2 YYEEEE. The CDR3 sequence is CASSLGPNTGELFF. The CDR3 DNA is TGTGCCAGCAGCTTGGGCCCTAACACCGGGGAGCTGTTTTTT.

J is TRBJ1-5 and V is TRBV7-9; perhaps TRBD1 as D (6 bases). Trimming left V 5 bases short and J 3 bases short, with 17 bases between. Per the germline V gene, CDR1 is SEHNR and CDR2 is FQNEAQ (reference sequence). CDR3 size: 16 residues. CDR3 bases: TGTGCCAGCAGCCTCTCCTTGGGGGCCATCAATCAGCCCCAGCATTTT. Translation: CASSLSLGAINQPQHF.

The V gene is TRBV5-1, the J gene TRBJ2-2; D perhaps matches TRBD2 (5 bases). This CDR3 is 15 amino acids long. CDR1 SGHRS and CDR2 YFSETQ come from the germline V gene. Trimming removed 4 bases from V and 0 bases from J, with 10 bases in between. The CDR3 DNA reads TGCGCCAGCAGCCTTCGGGGTTCGAACACCGGGGAGCTGTTTTTT. Its protein product is CASSLRGSNTGELFF.

The V call is TRBV4-2, the J call TRBJ2-7, with D perhaps TRBD2 (6 bases). Germline-derived CDR1 and CDR2 are LGHNA and YNFKEQ. The CDR3 is 15 residues long. V was trimmed by 4 bases and J by 7 bases, leaving 20 bases between them. The CDR3 is CASSLATGEAREQYF. The CDR3 region has the DNA TGTGCCAGCAGCCTCGCAACGGGGGAGGCTCGAGAGCAGTACTTC.